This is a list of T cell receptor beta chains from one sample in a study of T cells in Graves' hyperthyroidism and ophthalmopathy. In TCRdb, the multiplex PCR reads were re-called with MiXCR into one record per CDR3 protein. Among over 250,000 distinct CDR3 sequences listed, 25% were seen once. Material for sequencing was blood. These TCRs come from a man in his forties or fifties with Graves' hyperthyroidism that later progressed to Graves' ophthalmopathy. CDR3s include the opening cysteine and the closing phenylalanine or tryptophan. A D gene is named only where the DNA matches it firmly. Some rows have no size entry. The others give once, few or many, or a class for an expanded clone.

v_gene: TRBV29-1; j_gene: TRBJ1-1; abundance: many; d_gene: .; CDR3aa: CSVRTREDTEAFF; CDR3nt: TGCAGCGTCCGGACGAGGGAAGACACTGAAGCTTTCTTT
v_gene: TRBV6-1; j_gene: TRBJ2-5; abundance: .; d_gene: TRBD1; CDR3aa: CASRPPGRGLQETQYF; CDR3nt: TGTGCCAGCCGCCCTCCCGGCAGGGGGCTTCAAGAGACCCAGTACTTC
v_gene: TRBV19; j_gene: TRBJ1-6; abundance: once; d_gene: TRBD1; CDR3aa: CASSITGVDSPLHF; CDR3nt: TGTGCCAGTAGTATCACAGGGGTGGATTCACCCCTCCACTTT
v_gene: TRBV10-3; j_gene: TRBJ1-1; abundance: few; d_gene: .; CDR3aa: CAISDRVDTEAFF; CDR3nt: TGTGCCATCAGTGACAGGGTTGACACTGAAGCTTTCTTT
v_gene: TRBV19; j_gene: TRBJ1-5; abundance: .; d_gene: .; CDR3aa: CASSIGDYSNQPQHF; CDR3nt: TGTGCCAGTAGTATAGGTGATTATAGCAATCAGCCCCAGCATTTT
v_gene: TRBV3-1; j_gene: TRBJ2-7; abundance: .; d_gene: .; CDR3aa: CASSQVRGEQYF; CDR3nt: TGTGCCAGCAGCCAAGTGAGGGGCGAGCAGTACTTC
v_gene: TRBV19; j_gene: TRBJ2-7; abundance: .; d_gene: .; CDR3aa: CASSTANYEQYF; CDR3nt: TGTGCCAGTAGTACGGCTAACTACGAGCAGTACTTC
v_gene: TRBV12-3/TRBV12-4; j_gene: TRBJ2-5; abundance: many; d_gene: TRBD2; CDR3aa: CASSFAGGETQYF; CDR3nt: TGTGCCAGCAGTTTTGCGGGAGGAGAGACCCAGTACTTC
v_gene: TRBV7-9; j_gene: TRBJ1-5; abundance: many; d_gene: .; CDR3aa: CASSVDRNQPQHF; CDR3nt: TGTGCCAGCAGTGTGGACAGAAATCAGCCCCAGCATTTT
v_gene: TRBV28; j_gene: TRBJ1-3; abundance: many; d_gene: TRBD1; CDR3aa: CASSRTGRAGNTIYF; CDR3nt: TGTGCCAGCAGTCGGACAGGGCGTGCTGGAAACACCATATATTTT
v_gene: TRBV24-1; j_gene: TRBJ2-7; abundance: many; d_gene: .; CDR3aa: CATSGAPAYEQYF; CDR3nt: TGTGCCACCAGTGGGGCACCGGCATACGAGCAGTACTTC
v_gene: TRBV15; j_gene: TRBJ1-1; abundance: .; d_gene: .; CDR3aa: CATSRKENTEAFF; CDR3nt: TGTGCCACCAGCAGAAAGGAGAACACTGAAGCTTTCTTT
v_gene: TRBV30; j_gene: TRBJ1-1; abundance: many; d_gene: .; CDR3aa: CAWRGFTEAFF; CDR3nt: TGTGCCTGGAGGGGGTTCACTGAAGCTTTCTTT
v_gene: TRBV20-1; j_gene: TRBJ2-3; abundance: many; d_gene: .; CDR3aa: CSLGGVRTDTQYF; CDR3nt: TGCAGCCTAGGAGGCGTCCGCACAGATACGCAGTATTTT
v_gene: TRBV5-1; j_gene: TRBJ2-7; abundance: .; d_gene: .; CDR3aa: CASSLAIGRFVYEQYF; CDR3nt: TGCGCCAGCAGCTTGGCAATCGGGAGATTTGTTTACGAGCAGTACTTC
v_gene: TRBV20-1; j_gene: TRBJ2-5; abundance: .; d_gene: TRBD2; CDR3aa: CSARIVAGGETQYF; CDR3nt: TGCAGTGCTAGGATAGTAGCGGGGGGAGAGACCCAGTACTTC
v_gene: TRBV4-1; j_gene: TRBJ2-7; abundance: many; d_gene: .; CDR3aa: CASSPAGRRLEQYF; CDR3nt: TGCGCCAGCAGCCCCGCGGGACGGAGACTCGAGCAGTACTTC
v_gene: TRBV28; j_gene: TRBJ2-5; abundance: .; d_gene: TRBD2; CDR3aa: CASRPEAGGQETQYF; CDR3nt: TGTGCCAGCCGCCCAGAGGCGGGAGGCCAAGAGACCCAGTACTTC
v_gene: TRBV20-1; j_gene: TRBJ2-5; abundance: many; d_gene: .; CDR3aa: CSARDLLTGGAETQYF; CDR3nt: TGCAGTGCTAGAGATCTCCTAACAGGGGGGGCAGAGACCCAGTACTTC
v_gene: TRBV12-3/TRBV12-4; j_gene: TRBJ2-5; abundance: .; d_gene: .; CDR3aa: CASSSHSGGGETQYF; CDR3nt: TGTGCCAGCAGTTCCCATAGCGGAGGGGGAGAGACCCAGTACTTC
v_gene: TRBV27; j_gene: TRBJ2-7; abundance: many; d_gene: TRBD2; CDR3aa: CATKRLAGGPWYEQYF; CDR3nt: TGTGCCACCAAGCGGTTGGCGGGAGGGCCGTGGTACGAGCAGTACTTC
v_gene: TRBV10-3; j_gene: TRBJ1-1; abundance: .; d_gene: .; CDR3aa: CAISRNTNTEAFF; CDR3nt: TGTGCCATCAGCAGAAACACGAACACTGAAGCTTTCTTT
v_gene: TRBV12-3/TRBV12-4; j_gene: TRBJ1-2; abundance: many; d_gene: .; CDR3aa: CASSPLRDYGYTF; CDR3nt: TGTGCCAGCAGTCCCTTGAGGGACTATGGCTACACCTTC
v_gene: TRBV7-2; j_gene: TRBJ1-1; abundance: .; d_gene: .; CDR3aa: CASSFLGTEAFF; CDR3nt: TGTGCCAGCAGCTTTCTGGGGACTGAAGCTTTCTTT
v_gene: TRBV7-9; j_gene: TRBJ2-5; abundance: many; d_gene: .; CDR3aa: CASSPRFDWETQYF; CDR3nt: TGTGCCAGCAGCCCGAGGTTTGACTGGGAGACCCAGTACTTC
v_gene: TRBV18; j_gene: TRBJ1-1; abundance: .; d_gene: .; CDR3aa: CASSPRQVDTTEAFF; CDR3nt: TGTGCCAGCTCACCACGGCAGGTTGATACGACTGAAGCTTTCTTT
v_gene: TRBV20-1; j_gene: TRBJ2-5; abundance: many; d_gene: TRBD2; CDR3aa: CSANPALAGGPETQYF; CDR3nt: TGCAGTGCCAACCCCGCGCTAGCGGGAGGGCCTGAGACCCAGTACTTC
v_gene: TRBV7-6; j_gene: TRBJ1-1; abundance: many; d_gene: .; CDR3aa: CASSRTIGPNTEAFF; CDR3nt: TGTGCCAGCAGCAGAACCATAGGCCCGAACACTGAAGCTTTCTTT
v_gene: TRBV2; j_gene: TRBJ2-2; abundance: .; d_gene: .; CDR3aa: CASVGLGHTTGELFF; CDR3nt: TGTGCCAGCGTCGGGCTGGGACACACCACCGGGGAGCTGTTTTTT
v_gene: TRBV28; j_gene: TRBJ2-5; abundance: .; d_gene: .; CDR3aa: CASSLVSPRGAGQPKETQYF; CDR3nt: TGTGCCAGCAGTTTAGTTTCGCCTCGGGGCGCAGGGCAGCCCAAAGAGACCCAGTACTTC
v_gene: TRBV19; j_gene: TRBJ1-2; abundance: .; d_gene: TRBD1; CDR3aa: CASSPGTGRSGYTF; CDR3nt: TGTGCCAGTAGTCCAGGGACAGGGAGGAGTGGCTACACCTTC
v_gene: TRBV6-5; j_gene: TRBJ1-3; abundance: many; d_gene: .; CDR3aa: CASSPDYSGNTIYF; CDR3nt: TGTGCCAGCAGCCCAGATTACTCTGGAAACACCATATATTTT
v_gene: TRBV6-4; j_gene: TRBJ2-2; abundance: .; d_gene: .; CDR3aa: CASSLDRAPQGTGELFF; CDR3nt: TGTGCCAGCAGTCTCGACCGGGCCCCTCAGGGAACCGGGGAGCTGTTTTTT
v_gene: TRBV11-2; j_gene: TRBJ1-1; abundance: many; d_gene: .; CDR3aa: CASSVGSFEAFF; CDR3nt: TGTGCCAGCAGCGTGGGATCTTTTGAAGCTTTCTTT
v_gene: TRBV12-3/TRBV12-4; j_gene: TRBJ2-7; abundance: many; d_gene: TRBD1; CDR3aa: CASSPDRVSLEQYF; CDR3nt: TGTGCCAGCAGCCCGGACAGGGTGAGCCTCGAGCAGTACTTC
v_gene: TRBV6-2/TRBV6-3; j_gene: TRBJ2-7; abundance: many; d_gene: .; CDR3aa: CASRRLTGNSYEQYF; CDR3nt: TGTGCCAGCAGACGCCTCACAGGGAACTCCTACGAGCAGTACTTC
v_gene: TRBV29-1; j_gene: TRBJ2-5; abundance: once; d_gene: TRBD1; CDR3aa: CSVIFNRGETQYF; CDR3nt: TGCAGCGTCATATTCAACAGGGGAGAGACCCAGTACTTC
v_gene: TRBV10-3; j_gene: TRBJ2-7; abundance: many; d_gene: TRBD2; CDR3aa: CAIRSGLAGGFGYEQYF; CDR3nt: TGTGCCATCAGATCCGGACTAGCGGGAGGGTTTGGCTACGAGCAGTACTTC
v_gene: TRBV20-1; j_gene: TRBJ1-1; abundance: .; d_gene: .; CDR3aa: CSAHSPKQGTEAFF; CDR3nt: TGCAGTGCCCACTCACCAAAACAGGGTACTGAAGCTTTCTTT
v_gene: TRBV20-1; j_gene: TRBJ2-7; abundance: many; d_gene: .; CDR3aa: CSATTRAAYEQYF; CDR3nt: TGCAGTGCCACAACGAGGGCAGCCTACGAGCAGTACTTC
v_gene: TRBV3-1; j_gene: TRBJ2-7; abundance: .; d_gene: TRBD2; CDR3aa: CASSQTGLAGGEQYF; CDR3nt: TGTGCCAGCAGCCAAACGGGACTAGCGGGAGGGGAGCAGTACTTC
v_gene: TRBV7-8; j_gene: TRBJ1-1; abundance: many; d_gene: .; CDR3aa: CASSLMELALNTEAFF; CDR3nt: TGTGCCAGCAGCTTAATGGAATTGGCTTTGAACACTGAAGCTTTCTTT
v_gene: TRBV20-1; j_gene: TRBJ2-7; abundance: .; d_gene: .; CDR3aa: CSAKDQGGEQYF; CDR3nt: TGCAGTGCCAAAGATCAGGGCGGCGAGCAGTACTTC
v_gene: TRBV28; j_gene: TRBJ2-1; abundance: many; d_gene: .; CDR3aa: CASSRLDFSYNEQFF; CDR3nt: TGTGCCAGCAGTAGACTAGACTTCTCCTACAATGAGCAGTTCTTC
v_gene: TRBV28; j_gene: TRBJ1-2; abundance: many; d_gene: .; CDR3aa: CASRWAVGSYTF; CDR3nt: TGTGCCAGCAGGTGGGCGGTTGGAAGCTACACCTTC
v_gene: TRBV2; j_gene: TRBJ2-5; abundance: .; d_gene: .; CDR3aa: CASNWQAQETQYF; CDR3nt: TGTGCCAGCAACTGGCAAGCACAAGAGACCCAGTACTTC
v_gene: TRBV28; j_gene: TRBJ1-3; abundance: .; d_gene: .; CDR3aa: CASSFTGVSGNTIYF; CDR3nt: TGTGCCAGCAGTTTTACAGGAGTCTCTGGAAACACCATATATTTT
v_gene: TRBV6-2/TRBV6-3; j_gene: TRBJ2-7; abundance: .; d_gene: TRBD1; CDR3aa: CASSYLARQGYEQYF; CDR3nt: TGTGCCAGCAGTTACCTAGCGCGACAGGGGTACGAGCAGTACTTC
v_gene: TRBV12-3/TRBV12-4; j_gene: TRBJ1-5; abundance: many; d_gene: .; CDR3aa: CASRPPGGNQPQHF; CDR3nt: TGTGCCAGCAGGCCCCCAGGGGGCAATCAGCCCCAGCATTTT
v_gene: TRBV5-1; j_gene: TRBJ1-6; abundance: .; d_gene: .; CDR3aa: CASRSKSSYNSPLHF; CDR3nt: TGCGCCAGCAGAAGCAAGAGCTCCTATAATTCACCCCTCCACTTT
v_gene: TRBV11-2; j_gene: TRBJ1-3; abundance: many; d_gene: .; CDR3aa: CASSSPRYSGNTIYF; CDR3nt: TGTGCCAGCAGCTCCCCCCGTTACTCTGGAAACACCATATATTTT
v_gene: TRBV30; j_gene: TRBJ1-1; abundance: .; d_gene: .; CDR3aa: CAWRVQGSPEAFF; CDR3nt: TGTGCCTGGCGTGTCCAGGGATCGCCTGAAGCTTTCTTT
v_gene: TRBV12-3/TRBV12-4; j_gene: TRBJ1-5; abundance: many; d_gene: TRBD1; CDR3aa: CASSSDRGDQPQHF; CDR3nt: TGTGCCAGCAGTTCAGACAGGGGAGATCAGCCCCAGCATTTT
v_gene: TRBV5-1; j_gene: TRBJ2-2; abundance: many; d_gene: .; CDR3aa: CASSFGGSSGELFF; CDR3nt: TGCGCCAGCAGCTTCGGCGGGTCGTCCGGGGAGCTGTTTTTT
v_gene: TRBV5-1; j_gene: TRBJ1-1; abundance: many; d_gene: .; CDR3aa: CASRDSRAPNTEAFF; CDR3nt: TGCGCCAGCAGAGACAGCAGAGCACCGAACACTGAAGCTTTCTTT
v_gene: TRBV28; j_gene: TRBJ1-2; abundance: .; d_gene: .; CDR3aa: CASSYPPAYGYTF; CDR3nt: TGTGCCAGCAGCTACCCCCCGGCCTATGGCTACACCTTC
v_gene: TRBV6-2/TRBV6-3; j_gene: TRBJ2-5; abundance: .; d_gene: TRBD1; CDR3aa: CASRPQTGPQETQYF; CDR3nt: TGTGCCAGCAGACCCCAGACAGGGCCACAAGAGACCCAGTACTTC
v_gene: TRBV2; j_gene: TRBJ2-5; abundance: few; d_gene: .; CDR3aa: CASSEEAVTQETQYF; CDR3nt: TGTGCCAGCAGTGAAGAGGCGGTAACCCAAGAGACCCAGTACTTC
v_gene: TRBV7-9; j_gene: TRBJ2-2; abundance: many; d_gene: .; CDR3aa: CASSLVLLGIGELFF; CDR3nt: TGTGCCAGCAGCTTAGTTCTTCTAGGGATCGGGGAGCTGTTTTTT
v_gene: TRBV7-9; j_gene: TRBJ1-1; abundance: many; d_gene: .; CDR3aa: CASRDTGPRAEAFF; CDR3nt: TGTGCCAGCAGGGATACAGGCCCCCGCGCTGAAGCTTTCTTT